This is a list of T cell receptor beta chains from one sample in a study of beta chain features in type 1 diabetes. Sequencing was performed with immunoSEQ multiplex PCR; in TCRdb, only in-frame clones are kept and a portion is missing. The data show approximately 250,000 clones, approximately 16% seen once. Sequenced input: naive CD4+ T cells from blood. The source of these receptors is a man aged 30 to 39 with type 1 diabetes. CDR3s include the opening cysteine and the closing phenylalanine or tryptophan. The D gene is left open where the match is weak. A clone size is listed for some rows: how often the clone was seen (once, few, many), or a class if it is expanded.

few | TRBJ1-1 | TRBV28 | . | CASSSGTLNTEAFF | TGTGCCAGCAGTTCAGGGACCCTCAACACTGAAGCTTTCTTT
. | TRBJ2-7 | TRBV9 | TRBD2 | CASAASGYEQYF | TGTGCCAGCGCGGCTAGCGGCTACGAGCAGTACTTC
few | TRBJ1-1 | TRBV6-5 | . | CASTRGGGTEAFF | TGTGCCAGCACCAGGGGAGGCGGCACTGAAGCTTTCTTT
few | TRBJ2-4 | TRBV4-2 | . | CASSRSSGAKNIQYF | TGTGCCAGCAGCCGGTCAAGCGGGGCCAAAAACATTCAGTACTTC
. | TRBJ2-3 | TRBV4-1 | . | CASSPRWGADTQYF | TGCGCCAGCAGCCCACGATGGGGGGCAGATACGCAGTATTTT
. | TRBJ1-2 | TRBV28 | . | CASSSNGYTF | TGTGCCAGCAGTTCCAATGGCTACACCTTC
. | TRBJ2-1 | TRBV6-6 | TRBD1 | CASSNTGGWENEQFF | TGTGCCAGCAGTAATACAGGGGGCTGGGAGAATGAGCAGTTCTTC
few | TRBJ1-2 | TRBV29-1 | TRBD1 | CSVQGAGSGYTF | TGCAGCGTACAGGGGGCTGGGAGTGGCTACACCTTC
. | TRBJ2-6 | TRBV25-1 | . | CAAGGSTGANVLTF | TGTGCCGCTGGGGGCTCTACTGGGGCCAACGTCCTGACTTTC
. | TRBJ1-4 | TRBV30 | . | CAWSVLAGRNEKLFF | TGTGCCTGGAGTGTACTTGCAGGGAGAAATGAAAAACTGTTTTTT
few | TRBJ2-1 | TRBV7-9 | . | CASSLLRDYNEQFF | TGTGCCAGCAGCTTACTACGGGATTACAATGAGCAGTTCTTC
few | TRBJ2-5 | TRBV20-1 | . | CSGTVQETQYF | TGCAGTGGGACAGTCCAAGAGACCCAGTACTTC
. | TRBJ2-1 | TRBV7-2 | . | CASSSGRTGPSSYNEQFF | TGTGCCAGCAGCTCTGGGAGAACAGGGCCGAGCTCCTACAATGAGCAGTTCTTC
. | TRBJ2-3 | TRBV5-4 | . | CASSLRGVGDTQYF | TGTGCCAGCAGCTTGCGCGGGGTGGGAGATACGCAGTATTTT
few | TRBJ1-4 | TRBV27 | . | CASSPWDPREKLFF | TGTGCCAGCAGTCCGTGGGACCCGCGTGAAAAACTGTTTTTT
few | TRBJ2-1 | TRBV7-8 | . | CASRLGQYNEQFF | TGTGCCAGCAGATTAGGACAGTACAATGAGCAGTTCTTC
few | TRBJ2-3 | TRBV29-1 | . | CSVLPPLGQGNTDTQYF | TGCAGCGTTCTCCCCCCTTTGGGGCAGGGGAACACAGATACGCAGTATTTT
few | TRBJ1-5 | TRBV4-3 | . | CASSQGLGPKNQPQHF | TGCGCCAGCAGCCAGGGATTGGGGCCCAAGAATCAGCCCCAGCATTTT
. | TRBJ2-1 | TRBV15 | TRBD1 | CATSRQGAGSYNEQFF | TGTGCCACCAGCAGACAGGGGGCTGGGTCCTACAATGAGCAGTTCTTC
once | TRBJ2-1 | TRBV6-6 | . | CASSSLDRSYNEQFF | TGTGCCAGCAGTTCTCTAGACAGGAGCTACAATGAGCAGTTCTTC
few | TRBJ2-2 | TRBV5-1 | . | CASSLVRINTGELFF | TGCGCCAGCAGCTTGGTTAGGATTAACACCGGGGAGCTGTTTTTT
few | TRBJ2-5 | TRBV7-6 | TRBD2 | CASSLYGTSGRETQYF | TGTGCCAGCAGCTTATATGGGACTAGCGGGAGAGAGACCCAGTACTTC
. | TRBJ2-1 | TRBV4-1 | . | CASSLVGGNNEQFF | TGCGCCAGCAGCCTCGTCGGCGGGAACAATGAGCAGTTCTTC
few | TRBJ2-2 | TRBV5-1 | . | CASSSTGNTGELFF | TGCGCCAGCAGCTCTACAGGGAACACCGGGGAGCTGTTTTTT
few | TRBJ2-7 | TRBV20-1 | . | CSAGTYEQYF | TGCAGTGCTGGCACTTACGAGCAGTACTTC
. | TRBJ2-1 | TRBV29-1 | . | CSVEGGYNEQFF | TGCAGCGTTGAAGGTGGTTACAATGAGCAGTTCTTC
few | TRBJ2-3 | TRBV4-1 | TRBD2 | CASSQGIPGSGRSDTQYF | TGCGCCAGCAGCCAAGGCATCCCGGGTAGCGGGAGGTCAGATACGCAGTATTTT
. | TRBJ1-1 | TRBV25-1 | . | CASSEGGRTEAFF | TGTGCCAGCAGTGAAGGGGGACGGACTGAAGCTTTCTTT
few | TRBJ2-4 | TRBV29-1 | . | CSVRKDRAKNIQYF | TGCAGCGTCCGAAAGGACAGAGCCAAAAACATTCAGTACTTC